This passage covers 11 T cell receptor beta chains from one sample sequenced in a study of identical twins' blood T cells. Each CDR3 protein gets one entry after TCRdb re-called the 5' RACE reads with MiXCR. The sample records fewer than 450,000 distinct CDR3 sequences, over 25% being singletons. The sequencing sample was made of PBMCs. The origin of the receptors is a woman aged 18 to 55 in good health.

The CDR3 nucleotides are TGCAGTGCTATAGATCGAATCCATGGGGACGCTGAAGCTTTCTTT. This codes for CSAIDRIHGDAEAFF. The rearrangement links TRBV20-1 to TRBJ1-1, with D perhaps matching TRBD1 (5 bases). CDR1 and CDR2 from the germline V gene are DFQATT and SNEGSKA (reference sequence). V shed 4 bases and J shed 6 bases, with 21 bases lying between them. The CDR3 extends over 15 amino acids.

This clonotype turned up a few times. V is TRBV20-1 and J is TRBJ1-1; D is unclear. Germline-derived CDR1 and CDR2 are DFQATT and SNEGSKA (reference sequence). Trimming took off 1 base at V and 6 bases at J, with 12 bases between the two ends. This CDR3 has 13 residues. As DNA, the CDR3 is TGCAGTGCTAGAGGTAGAGGGTTCCCTGAAGCTTTCTTT. Translation: CSARGRGFPEAFF.

This chain joins TRBV20-1 and TRBJ2-1, with D possibly being TRBD1 or TRBD2 (5 bases each). The V gene lost 3 bases and the J gene lost 7 bases, with 13 bases spanning the gap. The germline V gene has CDR1 DFQATT and CDR2 SNEGSKA (reference sequence). The CDR3 is 13 amino acids. The CDR3 bases are TGCAGTGCTAGCATGGGGGATCATAATGAGCAGTTCTTC. It translates to CSASMGDHNEQFF.

This clonotype has only a few counts. V gene TRBV9 combines with J gene TRBJ2-2; the D is unclear. Germline loops: CDR1 SGDLS, CDR2 YYNGEE. CDR3 size: 12 residues. Trimming removed 0 bases at V and 7 bases at J, with 4 bases between. CDR3 DNA: TGTGCCAGCAGCGTAGAGGGCGGGGAGCTGTTTTTT. It translates to CASSVEGGELFF.

This clonotype was picked up a small number of times. The rearrangement uses TRBV7-9 and TRBJ1-1; 10 positions match TRBD1. This CDR3 spans 14 amino acids. The V gene's germline CDR1 is SEHNR and CDR2 FQNEAQ (reference sequence). Germline trimming cut 5 bases from V and 7 bases from J; bases unmatched to any gene: 7. CDR3 nucleotide sequence: TGTGCCAGCAGCCCAGAGGGGACAGGGGTTGAAGCTTTCTTT. This gives the protein CASSPEGTGVEAFF.

V usage is TRBV5-1 and J usage is TRBJ1-1, with unresolved D. V was pared by 0 bases and J by 11 bases, with 14 bases between. CDR3 length: 13 residues. CDR1 and CDR2 from the germline V gene are SGHRS and YFSETQ. As DNA, the CDR3 is TGCGCCAGCAGCTTGGTCCACCAAGGAGAGGCTTTCTTT. Translated, it gives CASSLVHQGEAFF.

This clonotype came up many times. V usage is TRBV20-1 and J usage is TRBJ1-1; TRBD1 agrees at 8 bases. This CDR3 comprises 14 residues. Germline values: CDR1 DFQATT, CDR2 SNEGSKA (reference sequence). J lost 2 bases, V lost 1 base, and 3 bases had no gene match. The chain's CDR3 is CSARVPGGNTEAFF. DNA of the CDR3: TGCAGTGCTAGAGTCCCAGGGGGCAACACTGAAGCTTTCTTT.

V is TRBV7-6 and J is TRBJ2-2; no definite D call. Germline-derived CDR1 and CDR2 are SGHVS and FNYEAQ. V was pared by 4 bases and J by 10 bases, with 7 bases between. The CDR3 sequence is 11 residues long. DNA of the CDR3: TGTGCCAGCAGCTACAAATCGGAGCTGTTTTTT. Its translation: CASSYKSELFF. Full variable domain (outside the CDR3, taken from reference TRBV7-6 and TRBJ2-2): GAGVSQSPRYKVTKRGQDVALRCDPISGHVSLYWYRQALGQGPEFLTYFNYEAQQDKSGLPNDRFSAERPEGSISTLTIQRTEQRDSAMYRCASSYKSELFFGEGSRLTVL.

This clonotype was counted a few times. V gene TRBV6-1 combines with J gene TRBJ1-1, with a weak D call TRBD1 (6 bases). The V gene's germline CDR1 is MNHNS and CDR2 SASEGT. CDR3 size: 16 residues. Trimming shortened V by 6 bases and J by 0 bases, and 17 bases separated the two germline ends. CDR3 sequence reads: CASRLGSTGMNTEAFF. CDR3 DNA: TGTGCCAGCAGACTTGGGTCGACAGGTATGAACACTGAAGCTTTCTTT.

Concerning this clonotype itself: An end of the junction differs from the germline gene, which may be a read error. The V gene is TRBV5-4, the J gene TRBJ2-2, with D possibly TRBD2 on 6 matching bases. The CDR3 contains 15 residues. From germline, CDR1 is SGHNT and CDR2 YYREEE (reference sequence). CDR3 sequence (DNA): TGTACCAGCAGCTTGGTATGGGGCGGGGACGGGGAGCTGTTTTTT. Translated: CTSSLVWGGDGELFF.

The chain carries TRBV4-1 and TRBJ1-5; D perhaps matches TRBD1 (5 bases). The V end lost 3 bases, the J end lost 1 base, and 13 bases lay between the germline ends. The CDR3 covers 16 residues. Germline V CDR1 and CDR2: MGHRA, YSYEKL. The CDR3 region has the DNA TGCGCCAGCAGCCAGGTGTGGGGGGGAAGCAATCAGCCCCAGCATTTT. It is translated as CASSQVWGGSNQPQHF.